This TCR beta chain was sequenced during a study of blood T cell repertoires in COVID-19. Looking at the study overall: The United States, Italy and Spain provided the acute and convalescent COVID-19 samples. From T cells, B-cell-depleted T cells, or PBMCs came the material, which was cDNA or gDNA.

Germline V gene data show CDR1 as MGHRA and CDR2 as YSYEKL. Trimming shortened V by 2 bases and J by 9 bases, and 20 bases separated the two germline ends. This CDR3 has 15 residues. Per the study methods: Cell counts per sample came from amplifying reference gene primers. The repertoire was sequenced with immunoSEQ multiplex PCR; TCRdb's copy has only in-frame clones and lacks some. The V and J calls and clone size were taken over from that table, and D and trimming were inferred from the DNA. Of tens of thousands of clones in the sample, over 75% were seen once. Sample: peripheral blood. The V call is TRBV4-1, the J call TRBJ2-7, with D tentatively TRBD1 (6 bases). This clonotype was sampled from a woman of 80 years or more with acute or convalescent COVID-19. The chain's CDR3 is CASSQQTGQPAGQYF. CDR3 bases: TGCGCCAGCAGCCAACAGACCGGACAGCCCGCCGGGCAGTACTTC.